The 5 T cell receptor beta chains below all came from one sample that was sequenced in a study of T cell responses to AZD1222 COVID-19 vaccine. Assay: immunoSEQ multiplex PCR; the TCRdb copy retains only in-frame clones and omits some. The sample holds fewer than 110,000 clones, about 92% seen once. The material was peripheral blood, obtained 28 days after the second AZD1222 dose. The receptor set was obtained from an adult who received the AZD1222 COVID-19 vaccine.

This clone came up a few times. The chain carries TRBV12-3 or TRBV12-4 and TRBJ2-3; D is ambiguous. The CDR3 runs to 11 residues. Trimming took off 5 bases at V and 6 bases at J, with 6 bases between the two ends. DNA of the CDR3: TGTGCCAGCAGTAACTACGATACGCAGTATTTT. Translated, it gives CASSNYDTQYF.

The V call is TRBV19, the J call TRBJ1-1; D unclear. Looked up from germline, CDR1 is LNHDA and CDR2 is SQIVND (reference sequence). This CDR3 has 12 amino acids. Trimming stripped 7 bases from V and 1 base from J, with 7 bases between. The DNA of the CDR3 is TGTGCCAGTATTGACTGGAACACTGAAGCTTTCTTT. Translation gives CASIDWNTEAFF.

The chain is built from TRBV9 and TRBJ1-3; D remains unclear. The ends were cut back, 0 bases at V and 2 bases at J, with 9 bases in the middle. Germline V CDR1 and CDR2: SGDLS, YYNGEE. CDR3 length equals 15 residues. Here the CDR3 DNA reads TGTGCCAGCAGCGTAGGGTTGGCAGCTGGAAACACCATATATTTT. Translated: CASSVGLAAGNTIYF.

The chain has TRBV11-2 and TRBJ2-2; TRBD2 might be the D (7 bases). The CDR3 runs to 16 residues. Germline CDR1 and CDR2: SGHAT and FQNNGV. The V end lost 7 bases, the J end lost 4 bases, and 19 bases lay between the germline ends. CDR3 coding DNA: TGTGCCAGCAACCAATTTCGGGGGGCCGGCACCGGGGAGCTGTTTTTT. Translated, it gives CASNQFRGAGTGELFF.

The rearrangement links TRBV19 to TRBJ2-2; D unclear. The germline CDR1 and CDR2 sequences are LNHDA and SQIVND (reference sequence). The CDR3 runs 14 residues. The germline V and J ends were trimmed by 4 bases and 3 bases, with 9 bases remaining between them. CDR3 loop: CASSKGRDTGELFF. CDR3 bases: TGTGCCAGTAGTAAGGGTAGGGACACCGGGGAGCTGTTTTTT.